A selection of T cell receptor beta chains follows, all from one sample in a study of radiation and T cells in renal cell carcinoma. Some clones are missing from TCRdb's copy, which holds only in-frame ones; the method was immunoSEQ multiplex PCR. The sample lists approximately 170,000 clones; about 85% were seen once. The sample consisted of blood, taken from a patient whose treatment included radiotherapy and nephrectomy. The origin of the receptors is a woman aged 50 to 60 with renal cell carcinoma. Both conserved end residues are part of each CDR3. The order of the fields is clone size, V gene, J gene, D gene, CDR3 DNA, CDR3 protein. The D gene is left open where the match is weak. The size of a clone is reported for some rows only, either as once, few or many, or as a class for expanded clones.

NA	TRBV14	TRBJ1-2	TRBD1	TGTGCCAGCAGCCAAGTCGGGACAGGGCGCGGCTACACCTTC	CASSQVGTGRGYTF
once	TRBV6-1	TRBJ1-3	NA	TGTGCCAGCAGTGAAGAGGGGATAGGAAACACCATATATTTT	CASSEEGIGNTIYF
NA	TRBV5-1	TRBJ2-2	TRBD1	TGCGCCAGCAGCTTAAGACAGGGTTGGTCCGGGGAGCTGTTTTTT	CASSLRQGWSGELFF
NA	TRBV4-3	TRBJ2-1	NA	TGCGCCAGCAGCCAAGTTGGTCGCAATGAGCAGTTCTTC	CASSQVGRNEQFF
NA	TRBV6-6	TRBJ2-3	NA	TGTGCCAGCAGTTACGGCACGAATACCCGGGGGGATACGCAGTATTTT	CASSYGTNTRGDTQYF
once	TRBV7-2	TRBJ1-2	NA	TGTGCCAAGCAGCTTACCCTTGGGGGGGCGGATGGCTACACCTTC	CAKQLTLGGADGYTF
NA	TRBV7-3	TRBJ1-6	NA	TGTGCCAGCAGCTTAGAGGCGACGGCCTCACCCCTCCACTTT	CASSLEATASPLHF
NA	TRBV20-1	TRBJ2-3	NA	TGCAGTGCCTCCCGAGGGGATACGCAGTATTTT	CSASRGDTQYF
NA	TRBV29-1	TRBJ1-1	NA	TGCAGCGTTGAATCCGCTAGTCACACTGAAGCTTTCTTT	CSVESASHTEAFF
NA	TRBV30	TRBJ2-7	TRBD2	TGTGCCTGGAGTGTCGAGGGAATGGGACTAGCGGGGACCCTTAGCTCCTACGAGCAGTACTTC	CAWSVEGMGLAGTLSSYEQYF
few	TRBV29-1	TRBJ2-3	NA	TGCAGCGCGATACCCAGGGCCCTCACAGATACGCAGTATTTT	CSAIPRALTDTQYF
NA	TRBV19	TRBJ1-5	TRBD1	TGTGCCAGTAGTTTCGGACAGGGGAATCAGCCCCAGCATTTT	CASSFGQGNQPQHF
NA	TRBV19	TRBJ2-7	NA	TGTGCCAGTAGTACCGGCGGGGCTGACTACGAGCAGTACTTC	CASSTGGADYEQYF
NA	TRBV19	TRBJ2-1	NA	TGTGCCAGTAATACGGGGGGCCTCCACAATGAGCAGTTCTTC	CASNTGGLHNEQFF
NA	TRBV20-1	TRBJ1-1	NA	TGCAGTGCTACGATTGTCACTGAAGCTTTCTTT	CSATIVTEAFF